The 29 T cell receptor beta chains presented below share a single source sample, sequenced in a study of tumor-infiltrating lymphocytes in primary liver carcinoma. The blood RNA (from unsorted whole blood) was obtained, and germline DNA was also extracted. TCR beta cDNA was reverse-transcribed from about 500 ng of total RNA. The reaction used a constant-region primer and ProtoScript II reverse transcriptase. TCR beta libraries came from three nested multiplex PCR rounds using slightly modified ARM-PCR. The study ran its first two PCR rounds for around 10 cycles each, using TRBV1-TRBV30 forward primers and a C-beta reverse primer. TCRdb passed the multiplex PCR reads through MiXCR, listing each CDR3 protein once. The repertoire has approximately 330,000 distinct CDR3 sequences, 65% of them found once; the top ten carry about 6.5%. Material for sequencing was peripheral blood. The receptor source for this set is a middle-aged man with primary liver carcinoma and hepatitis B virus infection.

This clonotype has more than one count but fewer than ten. This may be a read error, as it is one base from a much larger clone. The rearrangement joins TRBV11-2 to TRBJ2-4; TRBD2 aligns across 8 bases. The CDR3 is 15 amino acids. CDR1 SGHAT and CDR2 FQNNGV come from the germline V gene. For the CDR3, the DNA is TGTGCCAGCGGGGGTACTAGCGGACCGAAAAACGTTCAGTACTTC. Amino acid sequence: CASGGTSGPKNVQYF.

This chain links TRBV11-2 with TRBJ2-1, with 15 positions matching TRBD2. This CDR3 has 18 residues. Germline V lookup: CDR1 SGHAT, CDR2 FQNNGV. Germline trimming cut 4 bases from V and 6 bases from J; bases unmatched to any gene: 10. The CDR3 DNA is TGTGCCAGCAGCTCAATAGGACTAGCGGGGGGGCGGGGCAATGAGCAGTTCTTC. It translates to CASSSIGLAGGRGNEQFF.

The table lists this clonotype with a few counts. The J gene is TRBJ1-2, the V gene TRBV2; D remains ambiguous. This CDR3 has 11 amino acids. Trimming cost V 2 bases and J 14 bases, with 12 bases left between them. Germline V lookup: CDR1 SNHLY, CDR2 FYNNEI. CDR3 amino acids: CASSESDAKTF. The CDR3 bases are TGTGCCAGCAGTGAATCGGACGCGAAAACCTTC.

Ten or more counts support this clonotype. The chain employs TRBV4-2 and TRBJ1-3, with D perhaps TRBD1 (5 bases). This CDR3 is 13 amino acids long. CDR1 is LGHNA, CDR2 YNFKEQ, per germline. V lost 3 bases and J 2 bases, leaving 5 bases between the germline ends. The CDR3 sequence is CASSQGAGNTIYF. The CDR3 DNA reads as TGTGCCAGCAGCCAGGGGGCTGGAAACACCATATATTTT.

V usage is TRBV5-1 and J usage is TRBJ2-3; D is unresolved. The V gene lost 0 bases and the J gene lost 2 bases, with 7 bases spanning the gap. CDR3 length: 14 amino acids. Germline V gene sequence: CDR1 SGHRS, CDR2 YFSETQ. The CDR3 reads CASSLDQITDTQYF. In DNA form, the CDR3 reads TGCGCCAGCAGCTTGGACCAGATCACAGATACGCAGTATTTT.

Details on this clonotype: This may arise from a read error, as a much more abundant clone is one base away. J is TRBJ2-7 and V is TRBV29-1; TRBD2 matches 7 bases. Germline lookup yields CDR1 SQVTM and CDR2 ANQGSEA. The ends lost 4 bases at V and 5 bases at J; junction bases unmatched: 23. This CDR3 has 18 amino acids. The CDR3 is CSVGPGCGSGGLKNEQYF. The CDR3 DNA sequence: TGCAGCGTTGGCCCAGGGTGCGGGAGTGGAGGGTTGAAAAACGAGCAGTACTTC.

Of note for this clonotype: A much larger clonotype is one base distant, so this may be a read error. V is TRBV10-3 and J is TRBJ2-5; no clear D gene. Germline CDR1 reads ENHRY; CDR2 reads SYGVKD. V lost 0 bases and J 5 bases, leaving 7 bases between the germline ends. CDR3 length equals 13 residues. CDR3 region: CAISESSTETQYF. The DNA for the CDR3 is TGTGCCATCAGTGAGTCGTCTACTGAGACCCAGTACTTC.

This chain joins TRBV4-2 and TRBJ1-2; TRBD1 might be the D (5 bases). CDR1 LGHNA and CDR2 YNFKEQ come from the germline V gene. The V end was cut by 0 bases, the J end by 7 bases, with 9 bases between. CDR3 length: 13 residues. CDR3 nucleotide sequence: TGTGCCAGCAGCCAAGACAGGGAATTTGGCTACACCTTC. It encodes CASSQDREFGYTF.

A note on this clonotype: Being one base from a much bigger clone, this may be a read error. The rearrangement joins TRBV6-5 to TRBJ2-5; TRBD1 or TRBD2 may be the D gene (6 bases each). The CDR3 covers 14 residues. The germline gives CDR1 MNHEY, CDR2 SVGAGI. Trimming took off 2 bases at V and 5 bases at J, with 12 bases between the two ends. The CDR3 spells CASSYPWGAETQYF. The CDR3, as DNA: TGTGCCAGCAGTTACCCCTGGGGGGCTGAGACCCAGTACTTC.

The sample holds one count of this clonotype. Given a much more abundant clone one base away, this may be a read error. This chain joins TRBV6-5 and TRBJ2-2; D uncertain. Germline CDR1 MNHEY, CDR2 SVGAGI. Trimming removed 10 bases at V and 1 base at J, with 19 bases between. The CDR3 loop spans 16 amino acids. CDR3 sequence reads: CAISLPDGQNTGELFF. The CDR3 DNA is TGTGCCATCAGCCTACCGGACGGGCAGAACACCGGGGAGCTGTTTTTT.

Details on this clonotype: This may stem from a read error, because a much larger clone lies one nucleotide away. CDR3: CASTRVIAGDGEQFF. The CDR3, as DNA: TGTGCCAGCACCCGCGTGATAGCGGGAGATGGGGAGCAGTTCTTC. V gene TRBV5-4 combines with J gene TRBJ2-1; TRBD2 matches 9 bases. CDR3 length: 15 residues. Germline lookup yields CDR1 SGHNT and CDR2 YYREEE (reference sequence). V gave up 6 bases and J gave up 10 bases; unmatched junction bases: 14. The variable domain in full, with the rest retrieved from reference TRBV5-4 and TRBJ2-1, is ETGVTQSPTHLIKTRGQQVTLRCSSQSGHNTVSWYQQALGQGPQFIFQYYREEENGRGNFPPRFSGLQFPNYSSELNVNALELDDSALYLCASTRVIAGDGEQFFGPGTRLTVL.

This clonotype has only a few counts. The chain is built from TRBV28 and TRBJ2-7; perhaps TRBD1 as D (6 bases). CDR3 length: 14 amino acids. The V end lost 6 bases, the J end lost 5 bases, and 17 bases lay between the germline ends. Germline CDR1 and CDR2: MDHEN and SYDVKM. CDR3 protein: CASSDFRGSHEQYF. The DNA for the CDR3 is TGTGCCAGCAGCGACTTCAGGGGATCCCACGAGCAGTACTTC.

Note on this clonotype: A much bigger clone sits one base away, suggesting this may be a read error. The chain has TRBV6-5 and TRBJ2-3, with D maybe TRBD2 (5 bases). The CDR3 contains 16 residues. The germline CDR1 and CDR2 sequences are MNHEY and SVGAGI. Trimming left V 6 bases short and J 0 bases short, with 16 bases between. CDR3 DNA sequence: TGTGCCAGCAGGAACACACTAGTGTCTAGCACAGATACGCAGTATTTT. It translates to CASRNTLVSSTDTQYF.

The chain joins TRBV7-9 to TRBJ1-2; unclear D gene. The CDR3 totals 17 residues. V was clipped by 4 bases and J by 11 bases, with 29 bases between them. Germline loops: CDR1 SEHNR, CDR2 FQNEAQ (reference sequence). The CDR3 DNA follows: TGTGCCAGCAGCTCCCTTGAATGGATAGACGGTGGTTTGAGATACACCTTC. Translated, it gives CASSSLEWIDGGLRYTF.

Notes on this clonotype: A read error may explain this, as a much larger clone is one base away. As the CDR3 is not closed by the conserved phenylalanine or tryptophan, this likely results from a read error. V is TRBV6-5 and J is TRBJ2-1; TRBD1 might be the D (6 bases). The CDR3 extends over 12 amino acids. V shed 5 bases and J shed 11 bases, with 13 bases lying between them. Germline CDR1 and CDR2: MNHEY and SVGAGI. The CDR3 sequence: CASSTDRKKQFL. DNA of the CDR3: TGTGCCAGCAGTACCGACAGGAAAAAGCAGTTCCTC.

The sample holds one count of this clonotype. With a much larger clone just one base away, this may be a read error. The J gene is TRBJ2-6, the V gene TRBV5-6; 9 bases are a match to TRBD1. CDR3 length: 17 amino acids. The germline V gene has CDR1 SGHDT and CDR2 YYEEEE. CDR3 nucleotide sequence: TGTGCCAGCAGCTTGAGACAGGGGGTCTCTGGGGCCAACGCCCTGACTTTC. Its translation is CASSLRQGVSGANALTF.

A remark on this clonotype: The final CDR3 position lacks the conserved phenylalanine or tryptophan, pointing to a likely read error. The V gene is TRBV4-3, the J gene TRBJ2-3, with TRBD2 matching over 7 bases. Germline V gene data show CDR1 as LGHNA and CDR2 as YSLEER. This CDR3 has 14 residues. CDR3 DNA sequence: TGCGCCAGCAGCCAAGCGGGAGGAACAGATTCGCAGTATATT. Its protein is CASSQAGGTDSQYI.

This clonotype has just a few counts. The chain is built from TRBV12-3 or TRBV12-4 and TRBJ2-5; D possibly corresponds to TRBD1 (6 bases). Between the trimmed V and J ends, which lost 0 bases and 4 bases, there was a span of 9 bases. CDR3 length: 14 amino acids. The CDR3: CASSLAGRGETQYF. CDR3 nucleotides: TGTGCCAGCAGTTTAGCGGGCAGGGGAGAGACCCAGTACTTC.

There are many counts of this clonotype. The chain joins TRBV11-1 to TRBJ2-1, with TRBD2 identical over 11 bases. Germline assignment: CDR1 SGHAT and CDR2 FQDESV (reference sequence). The CDR3 loop spans 17 amino acids. V shed 0 bases, J shed 2 bases, and the junction held 3 bases outside the gene matches. The CDR3 DNA reads TGTGCCAGCAGCTTAGCGCAGGGACTAGCGGCCTACAATGAGCAGTTCTTC. Translation: CASSLAQGLAAYNEQFF.

This clonotype was observed once. The junction departs from the called germline gene at one end, perhaps through a read error. This chain links TRBV11-2 with TRBJ2-1; 9 nucleotides agree with TRBD2. The V gene's germline CDR1 is SGHAT and CDR2 FQNNGV. The CDR3 has 14 residues. The CDR3 region is CACRIPGLASEQFF. CDR3 coding DNA: TGTGCCTGCAGAATCCCGGGACTAGCCAGTGAGCAGTTCTTC.

This clonotype was detected many times. The chain joins TRBV6-5 to TRBJ2-3, with 12 positions matching TRBD2. This CDR3 comprises 15 residues. With V trimmed by 6 bases and J by 3 bases, 4 bases remained unmatched. Germline V gives CDR1 MNHEY, CDR2 SVGAGI. CDR3 region: CASRLTSGRTDTQYF. In DNA form, the CDR3 reads TGTGCCAGCAGGCTGACTAGCGGGAGAACAGATACGCAGTATTTT.

The genes are TRBV11-2 and TRBJ2-1, with 7 bases lining up with TRBD2. Looked up from germline, CDR1 is SGHAT and CDR2 is FQNNGV. The V gene end was trimmed by 1 base and the J gene end by 10 bases; junction bases not matched to a gene: 13. The CDR3 runs to 16 residues. This CDR3 is CASSLVEDGRLNEQFF. CDR3 nucleotides: TGTGCCAGCAGCTTAGTCGAGGACGGGAGGTTAAACGAGCAGTTCTTC.

In its sample, this clonotype was seen many times. The genes are TRBV6-5 and TRBJ2-5, with 7 positions matching TRBD2. The CDR3 contains 17 residues. V trimming: 6 bases; J trimming: 0 bases; junction bases outside the gene matches: 13. CDR1 and CDR2 (germline): MNHEY, SVGAGI. CDR3 in DNA: TGTGCCAGCAGCTCCCTGGCGGGGGTGAGGTACCAAGAGACCCAGTACTTC. Translating it yields CASSSLAGVRYQETQYF.

With respect to this clonotype: Relative to the germline gene, one junction end is altered; a read error may explain this. The rearrangement links TRBV5-6 to TRBJ2-1; 14 bases map to TRBD2. This CDR3 has 19 amino acids. The germline V gene encodes CDR1 SGHDT and CDR2 YYEEEE. This CDR3 reads CACSLGVMGLAGEYNEQFF. The CDR3 coding sequence is TGTGCCTGCAGCTTGGGAGTTATGGGACTAGCGGGAGAGTACAATGAGCAGTTCTTC.

As DNA, the CDR3 is TGTGCCAGCAGCTTAGGACTAGCGCGAAGCCCTTACGAGCAGTACTTC. Encoded protein: CASSLGLARSPYEQYF. The rearrangement links TRBV11-2 to TRBJ2-7; 8 bases line up with TRBD2. CDR1 is SGHAT and CDR2 is FQNNGV in the germline V gene. The junction had 9 bases not matched to a gene; V was cut back by 1 base and J by 4 bases. The CDR3 covers 16 residues. The whole variable domain, filled in from reference TRBV11-2 and TRBJ2-7, reads EAGVAQSPRYKIIEKRQSVAFWCNPISGHATLYWYQQILGQGPKLLIQFQNNGVVDDSQLPKDRFSAERLKGVDSTLKIQPAKLEDSAVYLCASSLGLARSPYEQYFGPGTRLTVT.

This clonotype was seen once. The rearrangement links TRBV7-9 to TRBJ2-7; D perhaps matches TRBD2 (5 bases). The germline V gene encodes CDR1 SEHNR and CDR2 FQNEAQ (reference sequence). V lost 5 bases to trimming and J lost 7 bases, with 15 bases between them. The CDR3 totals 13 residues. DNA for the CDR3: TGTGCCAGCAGCCAGGACTGGACTCTTGAGCAGTACTTC. Its translation: CASSQDWTLEQYF.

This clonotype was counted only a few times. The chain combines TRBV4-1 with TRBJ1-4, with no clear D. The CDR3 covers 16 residues. With 3 bases removed from V and 7 bases from J, the gap between germline ends came to 18 bases. Germline V gene sequence: CDR1 MGHRA, CDR2 YSYEKL. CDR3 amino acids: CASSHDFEIVVEKLFF. CDR3 nucleotide sequence: TGCGCCAGCAGCCATGATTTCGAGATTGTAGTTGAAAAACTGTTTTTT.

On this clonotype: Mismatch with germline at one junction end may stem from a read error. The chain links TRBV29-1 to TRBJ2-7, with D maybe TRBD2 (5 bases). CDR3 length: 11 residues. Germline loops: CDR1 SQVTM, CDR2 ANQGSEA. Here the CDR3 reads CIVEMVGSYYF. In DNA, the CDR3 is TGCATCGTTGAAATGGTTGGGAGCTACTATTTC.

Of note for this clonotype: A single base separates this from a much larger clone, so it may be a read error. As the CDR3 is not closed by the conserved phenylalanine or tryptophan, this likely results from a read error. The chain combines TRBV29-1 with TRBJ2-7; 8 bases are a match to TRBD2. This CDR3 comprises 13 residues. Trimming cost V 6 bases and J 2 bases; bases outside gene matches: 6. Germline CDR1 and CDR2: SQVTM and ANQGSEA. In nucleotides, the CDR3 is TGCAGCGTGTTGACTAGCGAAACCTACGAGCAGTACTCC. The encoded protein is CSVLTSETYEQYS.